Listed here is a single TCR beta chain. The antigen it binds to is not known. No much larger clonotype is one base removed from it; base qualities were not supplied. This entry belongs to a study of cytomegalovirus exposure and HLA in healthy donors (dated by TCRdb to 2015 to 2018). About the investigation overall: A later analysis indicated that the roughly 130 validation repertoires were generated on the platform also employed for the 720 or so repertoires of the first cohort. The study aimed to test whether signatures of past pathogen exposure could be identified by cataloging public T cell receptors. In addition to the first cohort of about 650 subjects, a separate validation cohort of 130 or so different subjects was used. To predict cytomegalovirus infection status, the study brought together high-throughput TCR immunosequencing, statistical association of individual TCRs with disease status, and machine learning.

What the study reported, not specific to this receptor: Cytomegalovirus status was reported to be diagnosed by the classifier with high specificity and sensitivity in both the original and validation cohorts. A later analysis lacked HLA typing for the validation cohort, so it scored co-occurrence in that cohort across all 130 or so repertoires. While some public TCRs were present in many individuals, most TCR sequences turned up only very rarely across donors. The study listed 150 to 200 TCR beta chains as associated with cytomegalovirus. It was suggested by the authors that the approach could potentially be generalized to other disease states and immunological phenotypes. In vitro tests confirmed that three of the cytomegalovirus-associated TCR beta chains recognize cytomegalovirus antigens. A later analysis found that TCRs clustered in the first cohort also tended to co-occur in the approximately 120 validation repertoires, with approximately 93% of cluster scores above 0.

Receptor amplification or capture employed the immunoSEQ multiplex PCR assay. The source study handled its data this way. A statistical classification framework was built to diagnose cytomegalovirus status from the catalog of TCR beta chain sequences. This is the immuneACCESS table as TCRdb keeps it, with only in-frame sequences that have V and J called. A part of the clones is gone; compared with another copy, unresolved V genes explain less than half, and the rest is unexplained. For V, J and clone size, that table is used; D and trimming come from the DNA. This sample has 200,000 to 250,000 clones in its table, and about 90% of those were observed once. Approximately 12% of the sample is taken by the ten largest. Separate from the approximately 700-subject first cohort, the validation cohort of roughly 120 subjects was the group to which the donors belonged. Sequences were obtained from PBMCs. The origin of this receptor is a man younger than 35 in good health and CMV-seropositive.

The DNA sequence is TGCGCCAGCAGCCAAGAAAGGTGGGGGACTAGCGGGGCGAGCTCCTACAATGAGCAGTTCTTC. Its protein is CASSQERWGTSGASSYNEQFF. The V gene is TRBV4-1 and the J gene is TRBJ2-1, with 13 middle bases fitting TRBD2. CDR1 and CDR2 were assigned from the germline V gene as MGHRA and YSYEKL. Trimming takes 0 bases off V and 0 bases off J; junction bases not matched to a gene: 11. The cysteine opens and the phenylalanine closes a CDR3 of 21 amino acids. The entry retains the CDR3 DNA only, 63 bases that are in frame from base 1.